These 30 T cell receptor beta chains were sequenced from one sample in a study of cytomegalovirus exposure and HLA in healthy donors (TCRdb year 2017). The library was obtained by the immunoSEQ multiplex PCR assay. What TCRdb holds here is the immuneACCESS table cut down to in-frame rearrangements. Part of the clones is not present; checked against another copy, under half of the missing clones reflect an unresolved V gene, and the others are unexplained. The sample yields hundreds of thousands of clones; roughly 85% were counted once. The ten most abundant clones make up roughly 0.75% of the sample. Material for sequencing was PBMCs. These receptor sequences come from a woman younger than 35 in good health and CMV-seronegative.

The chain couples TRBV5-4 to TRBJ1-2; TRBD1 might be the D (6 bases). Looked up from germline, CDR1 is SGHNT and CDR2 is YYREEE (reference sequence). V lost 4 bases and J 4 bases, leaving 17 bases between the germline ends. CDR3 length equals 15 residues. This CDR3 reads CASSPGGGSVYGYTF. The CDR3 nucleotides are TGTGCCAGCAGCCCGGGAGGGGGTTCGGTCTATGGCTACACCTTC.

V and J are TRBV9 and TRBJ2-7; weak D call: TRBD1 (6 bases). The germline V and J ends were trimmed by 2 bases and 2 bases, with 11 bases remaining between them. This CDR3 is built from 14 residues. CDR1 is SGDLS and CDR2 is YYNGEE in the germline V gene. CDR3 loop: CASSVGQYTYEQYF. The CDR3 nucleotides read TGTGCCAGCAGCGTCGGACAGTACACCTACGAGCAGTACTTC.

The J gene is TRBJ1-1, the V gene TRBV28, with 9 bases aligning to TRBD1. Unmatched junction bases numbered 18, after V lost 6 bases and J lost 10 bases. The germline V gene encodes CDR1 MDHEN and CDR2 SYDVKM. This CDR3 has 16 amino acids. The CDR3 protein is CASSGQGKGLPFGAFF. Written as DNA, the CDR3 is TGTGCCAGCAGCGGACAGGGGAAGGGGTTACCTTTTGGAGCTTTCTTT.

The chain links TRBV27 to TRBJ2-1; 8 bases fit TRBD2. CDR1 MNHEY and CDR2 SMNVEV come from the germline V gene (reference sequence). The CDR3 is 16 amino acids. V shed 8 bases and J 12 bases; nucleotides not matched to a gene: 21. The CDR3 DNA reads as TGTGCCAGCGGATCCCGAGGGGACATCTCAAGCGGGGGGCAGTTCTTC. Its translation is CASGSRGDISSGGQFF.

V is TRBV7-9 and J is TRBJ1-3; weak D call: TRBD1 (6 bases). V lost 2 bases to trimming and J lost 0 bases, with 11 bases between them. CDR3 length equals 16 residues. Germline CDR1 is SEHNR and CDR2 is FQNEAQ (reference sequence). The CDR3 DNA reads TGTGCCAGCAGCTTAATCGACAGGATCTCTGGAAACACCATATATTTT. Its protein is CASSLIDRISGNTIYF.

V gene TRBV10-3 combines with J gene TRBJ2-3; 11 bases are shared with TRBD2. The CDR3 sequence is 16 residues long. V lost 4 bases, J lost 5 bases, and 8 bases stayed unmatched. Germline CDR1 reads ENHRY; CDR2 reads SYGVKD. The CDR3 DNA follows: TGTGCCATCAGTGCGGGGCTAGCGGGAGGAATAGATACGCAGTATTTT. Residues: CAISAGLAGGIDTQYF.

The genes are TRBV28 and TRBJ2-7, with D perhaps matching TRBD2 (5 bases). Germline V gene lookup returns CDR1 MDHEN and CDR2 SYDVKM. This CDR3 is built from 13 residues. Trimming cost V 10 bases and J 0 bases, with 13 bases left between them. The CDR3 DNA is TGTGCCACCCAGACGGGAAGCTCCTACGAGCAGTACTTC. It codes for CATQTGSSYEQYF.

The V call is TRBV30, the J call TRBJ2-7; 8 bases are a match to TRBD2. The ends lost 2 bases at V and 5 bases at J; junction bases unmatched: 8. Looked up from germline, CDR1 is GTSNPN and CDR2 is SVGIG (reference sequence). The CDR3 extends over 14 amino acids. CDR3 sequence reads: CAWSFRLAKNEQYF. The CDR3 DNA reads as TGTGCCTGGAGTTTCCGACTAGCGAAGAACGAGCAGTACTTC.

This clone was observed once. The genes are TRBV6-1 and TRBJ2-1, with D maybe TRBD2 (6 bases). Germline V gene sequence: CDR1 MNHNS, CDR2 SASEGT. V lost 3 bases and J 11 bases, leaving 8 bases between the germline ends. CDR3 length: 11 amino acids. This CDR3 reads CASSDGLKQFF. CDR3 coding DNA: TGTGCCAGCAGTGATGGACTAAAGCAGTTCTTC.

V and J are TRBV5-1 and TRBJ2-7; tentatively, D is TRBD2 (5 bases). This CDR3 region has 14 residues. V was shortened by 5 bases and J by 0 bases, with 12 bases between the two germline ends. The germline gives CDR1 SGHRS, CDR2 YFSETQ. Here the CDR3 reads CASSPRTGSYEQYF. The CDR3 nucleotides read TGCGCCAGCAGTCCTAGGACTGGCTCCTACGAGCAGTACTTC.

The chain combines TRBV5-8 with TRBJ2-5, with 13 nucleotides matching TRBD2. Germline V gives CDR1 SGHTS, CDR2 YDEGEE. Trimming removed 4 bases from V and 4 bases from J; junction bases left unmatched: 10. The CDR3 has 17 amino acids. CDR3 amino acids: CASSVGIGTSGIETQYF. DNA of the CDR3: TGTGCCAGCAGCGTGGGGATCGGGACTAGCGGGATAGAGACCCAGTACTTC. Filled out from reference TRBV5-8 and TRBJ2-5, the complete variable domain reads EAGVTQSPTHLIKTRGQQATLRCSPISGHTSVYWYQQALGLGLQFLLWYDEGEERNRGNFPPRFSGRQFPNYSSELNVNALELEDSALYLCASSVGIGTSGIETQYFGPGTRLLVL.

This sequence joins TRBV11-2 and TRBJ2-1; 9 bases map to TRBD2. The V segment lost 5 bases and the J segment 6 bases; nucleotides outside the gene matches: 8. CDR3 length: 15 residues. Germline V gene sequence: CDR1 SGHAT, CDR2 FQNNGV. The CDR3 region has the DNA TGTGCCAGCAGCCCTAGCGGGGTTATCGGCAATGAGCAGTTCTTC. This translates into CASSPSGVIGNEQFF.

This clone was recorded a few times. The V and J genes are TRBV9 and TRBJ2-6; TRBD1 might be the D (7 bases). Trimming took off 2 bases at V and 3 bases at J, with 12 bases between the two ends. Germline values: CDR1 SGDLS, CDR2 YYNGEE. The CDR3 sequence is 16 residues long. The CDR3 DNA follows: TGTGCCAGCAGCGTGGAGGGGGCGGATGGGGCCAACGTCCTGACTTTC. Translating it yields CASSVEGADGANVLTF.

The chain combines TRBV27 with TRBJ2-7; TRBD2 aligns across 8 bases. CDR3 size: 13 residues. The V segment lost 6 bases and the J segment 3 bases; nucleotides outside the gene matches: 4. The germline V gene encodes CDR1 MNHEY and CDR2 SMNVEV (reference sequence). CDR3 nucleotides: TGTGCCAGCAGCCCGGGACTAGACTACGAGCAGTACTTC. It is translated as CASSPGLDYEQYF.

The chain couples TRBV7-8 to TRBJ2-1; TRBD2 agrees at 7 bases. Germline loops: CDR1 SGHVS, CDR2 FQNEAQ. The CDR3 extends over 16 amino acids. After removal of 5 bases from V and 7 bases from J, the junction contained 14 bases not matched to a gene. The CDR3 loop is CASSRPGRETGNEQFF. The CDR3, as DNA: TGTGCCAGCAGCCGACCGGGGCGGGAGACCGGAAATGAGCAGTTCTTC.

V is TRBV4-1 and J is TRBJ2-3; D ambiguous. Germline CDR1 is MGHRA and CDR2 is YSYEKL. The CDR3 extends over 15 amino acids. The V gene lost 1 base and the J gene lost 3 bases, with 11 bases spanning the gap. The DNA for the CDR3 is TGCGCCAGCAGCCAAGGAGTTATTCGGACAGATACGCAGTATTTT. Protein sequence: CASSQGVIRTDTQYF.

The V call is TRBV29-1, the J call TRBJ2-1; maybe TRBD2 (5 bases). CDR1 and CDR2 (germline): SQVTM, ANQGSEA. V lost 6 bases to trimming and J lost 0 bases, with 15 bases between them. The CDR3 loop spans 15 amino acids. The CDR3 reads CSVGIRGSSYNEQFF. The CDR3 DNA is TGCAGCGTCGGGATCCGGGGAAGCTCCTACAATGAGCAGTTCTTC.

Comment on this clone: The same CDR3 also results from other DNA sequences found in this sample. The chain carries TRBV4-1 and TRBJ2-7; D possibly corresponds to TRBD2 (6 bases). CDR1 is MGHRA, CDR2 YSYEKL, per germline. Trimming removed 2 bases from V and 4 bases from J, with 9 bases in between. CDR3 size: 13 residues. The CDR3 reads CASSQQEGYEQYF. The CDR3 bases are TGCGCCAGCAGCCAACAGGAGGGGTACGAGCAGTACTTC.

The chain employs TRBV7-9 and TRBJ2-7, with 7 positions matching TRBD1. Germline V CDR1 and CDR2: SEHNR, FQNEAQ (reference sequence). This CDR3 comprises 15 residues. The ends lost 6 bases at V and 2 bases at J; junction bases unmatched: 10. The CDR3 region is CASRRGMGQPYEQYF. CDR3 bases: TGTGCCAGCAGGCGCGGTATGGGACAGCCCTACGAGCAGTACTTC.

This clone has only one observation. The rearrangement links TRBV6-1 to TRBJ1-5; D is unresolved. Germline CDR1 is MNHNS and CDR2 is SASEGT. The CDR3 has 14 residues. V dropped 0 bases and J dropped 7 bases, with 10 bases sitting between them. CDR3 DNA sequence: TGTGCCAGCAGTGAAGCAACGGGAAACCAGCCCCAGCATTTT. Its translation: CASSEATGNQPQHF.

Comments on this clone: Other DNA sequences from this sample encode an identical CDR3 as well. This sequence joins TRBV5-1 and TRBJ2-1; possibly TRBD2 for D (5 bases). V was shortened by 0 bases and J by 0 bases, with 7 bases between the two germline ends. CDR3 size: 15 residues. Germline CDR1 SGHRS, CDR2 YFSETQ. In nucleotides, the CDR3 is TGCGCCAGCAGCTTGGGTGGGAGCTCCTACAATGAGCAGTTCTTC. Translation: CASSLGGSSYNEQFF.

This chain links TRBV27 with TRBJ2-4, with D maybe TRBD2 (6 bases). The CDR3 runs 12 residues. Trimming removed 8 bases at V and 5 bases at J, with 10 bases between. CDR1 MNHEY and CDR2 SMNVEV come from the germline V gene (reference sequence). The CDR3 nucleotides are TGTGCCAGCCGAGGCGGGGAAAACATTCAGTACTTC. It encodes CASRGGENIQYF.

This chain uses TRBV4-2 with TRBJ1-4; D might be TRBD1 (6 bases). Deletions cut 0 bases from V and 2 bases from J, with 16 bases between. CDR1 LGHNA and CDR2 YNFKEQ come from the germline V gene. This CDR3 has 18 residues. The CDR3 here is CASSQDRGGGFTNEKLFF. In DNA form, the CDR3 reads TGTGCCAGCAGCCAAGATCGGGGAGGGGGATTCACTAATGAAAAACTGTTTTTT.

This chain joins TRBV19 and TRBJ2-1; TRBD1 matches 8 bases. Germline V CDR1 and CDR2: LNHDA, SQIVND (reference sequence). V shed 3 bases, J shed 2 bases, and the junction held 6 bases outside the gene matches. The CDR3 spans 16 residues. The CDR3 here is CASSIHGQGPYNEQFF. In nucleotides, the CDR3 is TGTGCCAGTAGTATCCACGGACAGGGTCCCTACAATGAGCAGTTCTTC.

CDR3 amino acids: CAWSVRSSRIGTGELFF. CDR3 in DNA: TGTGCCTGGAGTGTACGGTCGTCTAGGATCGGCACCGGGGAGCTGTTTTTT. The chain combines TRBV30 with TRBJ2-2; D gene ambiguous. V was shortened by 0 bases and J by 4 bases, with 18 bases between the two germline ends. The CDR3 covers 17 residues. Germline CDR1 and CDR2: GTSNPN and SVGIG (reference sequence). The whole variable domain, remainder taken from reference TRBV30 and TRBJ2-2, is SQTIHQWPATLVQPVGSPLSLECTVEGTSNPNLYWYRQAAGRGLQLLFYSVGIGQISSEVPQNLSASRPQDRQFILSSKKLLLSDSGFYLCAWSVRSSRIGTGELFFGEGSRLTVL.

The V gene is TRBV7-8, the J gene TRBJ2-7; the D gene is possibly TRBD2 (7 bases). CDR1 SGHVS and CDR2 FQNEAQ come from the germline V gene. This CDR3 spans 13 amino acids. The V gene lost 5 bases and the J gene lost 2 bases, with 10 bases spanning the gap. CDR3 residues: CASSPGGPYEQYF. The CDR3 DNA follows: TGTGCCAGCAGCCCGGGGGGCCCCTACGAGCAGTACTTC.

The chain links TRBV16 to TRBJ2-1; 13 bases fit TRBD2. CDR3 length: 16 amino acids. V shed 2 bases, J shed 5 bases, and the junction held 3 bases outside the gene matches. The germline CDR1 and CDR2 sequences are KGHSY and FQNENV. CDR3 sequence reads: CASSQAGLAGDNEQFF. CDR3 bases: TGTGCCAGCAGCCAAGCCGGACTAGCGGGGGACAATGAGCAGTTCTTC.

This chain links TRBV11-2 with TRBJ2-7, with D maybe TRBD2 (6 bases). V lost 3 bases and J lost 0, with 6 bases in between. This CDR3 is 13 amino acids long. CDR1 and CDR2 (germline): SGHAT, FQNNGV. The CDR3 sequence: CASSFGGSYEQYF. Written as DNA, the CDR3 is TGTGCCAGCAGCTTCGGGGGCTCCTACGAGCAGTACTTC.

The sample holds a few counts of this clone. J is TRBJ1-1 and V is TRBV7-9, with D maybe TRBD1 (6 bases). From germline, CDR1 is SEHNR and CDR2 FQNEAQ (reference sequence). This CDR3 has 13 residues. Deletions cut 6 bases from V and 2 bases from J, with 10 bases between. CDR3: CASSYRVNTEAFF. Here the CDR3 DNA reads TGTGCCAGCAGTTACAGGGTTAACACTGAAGCTTTCTTT. The full variable domain, with the rest looked up from reference TRBV7-9 and TRBJ1-1, is DTGVSQNPRHKITKRGQNVTFRCDPISEHNRLYWYRQTLGQGPEFLTYFQNEAQLEKSRLLSDRFSAERPKGSFSTLEIQRTEQGDSAMYLCASSYRVNTEAFFGQGTRLTVV.

The CDR3 DNA is TGCGCCAGCAGCCAAGATAAGGGAGGGTCCACTGAAGCTTTCTTT. Encoded protein: CASSQDKGGSTEAFF. J is TRBJ1-1 and V is TRBV4-1; D unclear. CDR3 size: 15 residues. Per the germline V gene, CDR1 is MGHRA and CDR2 is YSYEKL. Deletions cut 0 bases from V and 4 bases from J, with 12 bases between.